This entry lists 25 T cell receptor beta chains sequenced from one sample in a study of T cells after posttransplantation cyclophosphamide (dated by TCRdb to about 2016). The library was generated by the immunoSEQ multiplex PCR assay. TCRdb stores this immuneACCESS table with in-frame sequences only. Part of the clones is absent; in the studies checked, under half of the shortfall reflects unresolved V genes, and no reason is known for the rest. For this sample there are roughly 10,000 clones; roughly 96% appear just once. The leading ten clones occupy 0.25% to 0.3% of the sample. Material: naive CD8+ T cells sorted from PBMCs. All receptors come from a man younger than 45 in good health and a related stem cell transplant donor.

The chain combines TRBV6-5 with TRBJ2-1, with D perhaps matching TRBD2 (5 bases). CDR3 length: 13 residues. Germline CDR1 MNHEY, CDR2 SVGAGI. V dropped 7 bases and J dropped 5 bases, with 12 bases sitting between them. CDR3 in amino acids: CASTPGLHNEQFF. The CDR3 coding sequence is TGTGCCAGCACCCCCGGACTGCACAATGAGCAGTTCTTC.

J is TRBJ2-7 and V is TRBV27, with 8 bases matching TRBD1. The V gene end was trimmed by 3 bases and the J gene end by 6 bases; junction bases not matched to a gene: 10. The CDR3 extends over 15 amino acids. The germline CDR1 and CDR2 sequences are MNHEY and SMNVEV (reference sequence). The CDR3 DNA sequence: TGTGCCAGCAGTTTTAGATGGCAGGGGGCCGGCGAGCAGTACTTC. The encoded protein is CASSFRWQGAGEQYF.

The chain couples TRBV19 to TRBJ2-1, with a weak D call TRBD1 (6 bases). The CDR3 is made up of 13 amino acids. V dropped 7 bases and J dropped 10 bases, with 17 bases sitting between them. CDR1 is LNHDA and CDR2 is SQIVND in the germline V gene (reference sequence). The CDR3 DNA is TGTGCCAGTACGACAGGCGCCCGAGGGGAGCAGTTCTTC. It is translated as CASTTGARGEQFF. The whole variable domain, filled in from reference TRBV19 and TRBJ2-1, reads DGGITQSPKYLFRKEGQNVTLSCEQNLNHDAMYWYRQDPGQGLRLIYYSQIVNDFQKGDIAEGYSVSREKKESFPLTVTSAQKNPTAFYLCASTTGARGEQFFGPGTRLTVL.

The V and J genes are TRBV28 and TRBJ2-1, with TRBD2 matching 8 bases. The CDR3 loop spans 19 amino acids. Per the germline V gene, CDR1 is MDHEN and CDR2 is SYDVKM. The V segment lost 4 bases and the J segment 0 bases; nucleotides outside the gene matches: 14. The CDR3 nucleotides read TGTGCCAGCAGTTACATAGCGGGGTCTATAACTAACTCCTACAATGAGCAGTTCTTC. Protein: CASSYIAGSITNSYNEQFF.

The rearrangement links TRBV4-1 to TRBJ2-7; TRBD1 matches at 11 bases. The germline V gene encodes CDR1 MGHRA and CDR2 YSYEKL. The J segment lost 5 bases and the V segment lost 0 bases, leaving 0 bases of the junction unmatched. The CDR3 contains 14 residues. CDR3 sequence: CASSQEDRGHEQYF. CDR3 DNA: TGCGCCAGCAGCCAAGAGGACAGGGGGCACGAGCAGTACTTC.

The V and J genes are TRBV2 and TRBJ2-2; D is possibly TRBD1 (5 bases). This CDR3 spans 15 amino acids. Looked up from germline, CDR1 is SNHLY and CDR2 is FYNNEI. Between the trimmed V and J ends, which lost 4 bases and 2 bases, there was a span of 11 bases. CDR3 coding DNA: TGTGCCAGCAGTGGGCGGCAGGGTAACACCGGGGAGCTGTTTTTT. As protein: CASSGRQGNTGELFF.

The chain joins TRBV7-9 to TRBJ1-3; D is unresolved. There are 13 residues in the CDR3. V shed 6 bases and J shed 0 bases, with 6 bases lying between them. CDR1 and CDR2 from the germline V gene are SEHNR and FQNEAQ (reference sequence). This CDR3 reads CASRTPSGNTIYF. The CDR3 DNA follows: TGTGCCAGCAGGACACCCTCTGGAAACACCATATATTTT.

This chain connects TRBV7-3 to TRBJ2-7, with D perhaps matching TRBD1 (6 bases). This CDR3 has 13 amino acids. CDR1 is SGHTA, CDR2 FQGTGA, per germline. V was pared by 7 bases and J by 6 bases, with 16 bases between. The CDR3 DNA follows: TGTGCCAGCAAGGCGGACAGCTCTCGCGAGCAGTACTTC. Its translation is CASKADSSREQYF.

The genes are TRBV27 and TRBJ2-7; TRBD1 is a possible D gene (5 bases). This CDR3 contains 13 residues. The germline V gene encodes CDR1 MNHEY and CDR2 SMNVEV (reference sequence). The V end lost 3 bases, the J end lost 1 base, and 7 bases lay between the germline ends. CDR3 protein: CASSFGASYEQYF. CDR3 in DNA: TGTGCCAGCAGTTTTGGGGCTTCCTACGAGCAGTACTTC.

This chain connects TRBV7-3 to TRBJ2-1; 8 positions match TRBD2. The ends lost 2 bases at V and 6 bases at J; junction bases unmatched: 6. The CDR3 totals 15 residues. Germline V gene data show CDR1 as SGHTA and CDR2 as FQGTGA. This CDR3 reads CASSLSGGISNEQFF. Here the CDR3 DNA reads TGTGCCAGCAGCTTATCGGGGGGGATATCCAATGAGCAGTTCTTC.

The V gene is TRBV5-6, the J gene TRBJ2-7, with 7 nucleotides matching TRBD1. Germline assignment: CDR1 SGHDT and CDR2 YYEEEE. Unmatched junction bases numbered 3, after V lost 2 bases and J lost 4 bases. The CDR3 covers 13 residues. Here the CDR3 DNA reads TGTGCCAGCAGCTTCAGGGGGATTTACGAGCAGTACTTC. This sequence encodes CASSFRGIYEQYF.

This rearrangement joins TRBV2 to TRBJ2-7; 13 bases match TRBD2. This CDR3 spans 14 amino acids. With 8 bases clipped from V and 4 bases from J, the junction kept 5 bases outside the gene matches. Germline CDR1 reads SNHLY; CDR2 reads FYNNEI. CDR3 nucleotide sequence: TGTGCCAGCTCCGGGACTAGCGGGGCATACGAGCAGTACTTC. Its protein is CASSGTSGAYEQYF.

This chain uses TRBV29-1 with TRBJ2-7; D is perhaps TRBD1 (5 bases). Germline values: CDR1 SQVTM, CDR2 ANQGSEA. Trimming removed 3 bases from V and 2 bases from J, with 11 bases in between. The CDR3 sequence is 13 residues long. This CDR3 is CSVDLDNTYEQYF. DNA for the CDR3: TGCAGCGTTGACTTGGACAACACCTACGAGCAGTACTTC.

J is TRBJ1-6 and V is TRBV25-1; TRBD1 matches at 11 bases. CDR1 MGHDK and CDR2 SYGVNS come from the germline V gene. With 8 bases clipped from V and 1 base from J, the junction kept 1 base outside the gene matches. This CDR3 region has 15 residues. CDR3 in amino acids: CASGDRGSYNSPLHF. CDR3 in DNA: TGTGCCAGCGGGGACAGGGGGTCCTATAATTCACCCCTCCACTTT.

This chain connects TRBV2 to TRBJ2-5; D gene uncertain. This CDR3 has 14 residues. The V gene's germline CDR1 is SNHLY and CDR2 FYNNEI. V was trimmed by 8 bases and J by 0 bases, leaving 13 bases between them. As DNA, the CDR3 is TGTGCCAGCTTTCACCCAGGCTACCAAGAGACCCAGTACTTC. Amino acid sequence: CASFHPGYQETQYF.

Turning to this clone: Other DNA sequences within the sample encode an identical CDR3. V gene TRBV6-5 combines with J gene TRBJ1-5; no definite D call. This CDR3 is built from 14 residues. Germline CDR1 is MNHEY and CDR2 is SVGAGI. V shed 0 bases and J shed 5 bases, with 8 bases lying between them. CDR3 DNA sequence: TGTGCCAGCAGTTACTCGAACACCGATCAGCCCCAGCATTTT. This translates into CASSYSNTDQPQHF.

The chain uses TRBV7-3 and TRBJ1-1, with D perhaps TRBD1 (6 bases). Germline values: CDR1 SGHTA, CDR2 FQGTGA. Deletions cut 5 bases from V and 1 base from J, with 23 bases between. The CDR3 runs 18 residues. The CDR3 sequence is CASSPTGIPSTSNTEAFF. For the CDR3, the DNA is TGTGCCAGCAGCCCCACAGGGATACCTAGTACGTCGAACACTGAAGCTTTCTTT.

The J gene is TRBJ2-1, the V gene TRBV5-1, with a tentative D call TRBD1 (5 bases). Trimming cost V 3 bases and J 4 bases, with 17 bases left between them. This CDR3 contains 16 residues. Germline lookup yields CDR1 SGHRS and CDR2 YFSETQ. For the CDR3, the DNA is TGCGCCAGCAGCTGGCCAGGGTCTGACCTGTACAATGAGCAGTTCTTC. Protein product: CASSWPGSDLYNEQFF.

The chain uses TRBV10-3 and TRBJ1-4, with D possibly being TRBD1 (5 bases). The CDR3 contains 17 residues. Per germline, CDR1 ENHRY and CDR2 SYGVKD. Trimming pared 0 bases from V and 5 bases from J, leaving 16 bases between. The CDR3 coding sequence is TGTGCCATCAGTGAGTCGACTCGCGGGGCAGAGAATGAAAAACTGTTTTTT. This sequence encodes CAISESTRGAENEKLFF.

The genes are TRBV5-6 and TRBJ1-1; TRBD1 aligns across 10 bases. The CDR3 is 18 residues long. V shed 4 bases, J shed 3 bases, and the junction held 15 bases outside the gene matches. Germline V gene data show CDR1 as SGHDT and CDR2 as YYEEEE. The CDR3 is CASSPSWTGGNWDTEAFF. The CDR3 coding sequence is TGTGCCAGCAGCCCATCCTGGACAGGGGGAAATTGGGACACTGAAGCTTTCTTT.

The chain is built from TRBV4-1 and TRBJ2-3; D perhaps matches TRBD2 (7 bases). The germline CDR1 and CDR2 sequences are MGHRA and YSYEKL. The CDR3 loop spans 16 amino acids. Trimming removed 5 bases from V and 4 bases from J, with 19 bases in between. The CDR3: CASSFIGGGGPDTQYF. CDR3 nucleotides: TGCGCCAGCAGCTTTATAGGTGGGGGGGGGCCAGATACGCAGTATTTT.

V and J are TRBV6-5 and TRBJ1-3, with D tentatively TRBD1 (5 bases). Per the germline V gene, CDR1 is MNHEY and CDR2 is SVGAGI. With 8 bases removed from V and 4 bases from J, the gap between germline ends came to 12 bases. This CDR3 has 13 residues. Here the CDR3 reads CASGHPEGNTIYF. CDR3 bases: TGTGCCAGCGGACATCCTGAAGGAAACACCATATATTTT.

The rearrangement uses TRBV18 and TRBJ1-2; D may be TRBD1 (6 bases). Looked up from germline, CDR1 is KGHSH and CDR2 is LQKENI. Trimming stripped 3 bases from V and 6 bases from J, with 17 bases between. This CDR3 is 15 amino acids long. The CDR3, as DNA: TGTGCCAGCTCACCCCCCACCCAGGGGCTCAATGGCTACACCTTC. It translates to CASSPPTQGLNGYTF.

The V gene is TRBV11-2, the J gene TRBJ2-5, with D possibly being TRBD2 (6 bases). CDR3 size: 15 residues. Germline-derived CDR1 and CDR2 are SGHAT and FQNNGV. With 3 bases removed from V and 2 bases from J, the gap between germline ends came to 13 bases. The CDR3 coding sequence is TGTGCCAGCAGCTTTTGGGCTAGCGCTCAAGAGACCCAGTACTTC. Translating it yields CASSFWASAQETQYF.

The chain joins TRBV5-1 to TRBJ2-7, with no clear D. The germline CDR1 and CDR2 sequences are SGHRS and YFSETQ. Trimming left V 0 bases short and J 3 bases short, with 10 bases between. This CDR3 is built from 14 residues. This CDR3 reads CASSLGGSDYEQYF. DNA for the CDR3: TGCGCCAGCAGCTTGGGCGGATCGGACTACGAGCAGTACTTC.